This T cell receptor (beta chain) derives from a study of spatial heterogeneity in lung cancer. The length of the CDR3 is 12 residues. The germline V and J ends were trimmed by 2 bases and 10 bases, with 9 bases remaining between them. CDR1 is MNHEY, CDR2 SVGEGT, per germline. Time point reported: sample taken at primary tumor resection. Whole RNA was taken from tumor, nontumor lung or frozen PBMC; it was then sequenced unsorted. TCR cDNA molecules were tagged individually, and each one carried a unique molecular identifier. TCRdb processed the 5' RACE reads anew with MiXCR; each CDR3 protein has one entry. The top ten hold approximately 40% of the sample, which has over 10,000 distinct CDR3 sequences, 14% seen once.

The receptor was isolated from a male donor with early-stage non-small cell lung cancer. The sequencing used PBMCs, collected at surgery. The chain recombines TRBV6-2 or TRBV6-3 with TRBJ2-1; D gene uncertain. CDR3 in amino acids: CASSYRYREQFF. Here the CDR3 DNA reads TGTGCCAGCAGTTACCGCTACAGAGAGCAGTTCTTC.